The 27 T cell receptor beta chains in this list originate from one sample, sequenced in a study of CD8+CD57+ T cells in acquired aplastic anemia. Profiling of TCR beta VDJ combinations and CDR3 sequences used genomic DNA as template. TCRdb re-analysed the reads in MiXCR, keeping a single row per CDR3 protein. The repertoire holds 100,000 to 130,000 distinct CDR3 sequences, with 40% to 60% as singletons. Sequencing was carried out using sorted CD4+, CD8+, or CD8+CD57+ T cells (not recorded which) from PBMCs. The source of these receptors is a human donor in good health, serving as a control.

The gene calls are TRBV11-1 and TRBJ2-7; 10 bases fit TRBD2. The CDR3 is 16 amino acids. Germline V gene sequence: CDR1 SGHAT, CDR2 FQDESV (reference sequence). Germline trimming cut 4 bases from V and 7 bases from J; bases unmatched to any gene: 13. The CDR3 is CASSYRTSGNVMEQYV. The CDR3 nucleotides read TGTGCCAGCAGCTATAGGACTAGCGGAAATGTAATGGAGCAGTACGTC.

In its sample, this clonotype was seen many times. The CDR3 loop reads CASSLGPGTEAFF. CDR3 nucleotide sequence: TGTGCCAGCAGTTTAGGTCCGGGGACTGAAGCTTTCTTT. The gene calls are TRBV12-3 or TRBV12-4 and TRBJ1-1; no definite D call. Trimming pared 1 base from V and 5 bases from J, leaving 8 bases between. This CDR3 has 13 residues.

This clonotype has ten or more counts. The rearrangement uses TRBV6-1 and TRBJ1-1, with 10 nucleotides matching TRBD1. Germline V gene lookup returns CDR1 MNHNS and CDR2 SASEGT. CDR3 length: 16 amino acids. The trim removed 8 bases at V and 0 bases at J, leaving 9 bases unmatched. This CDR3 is CASQDRGMPLNTEAFF. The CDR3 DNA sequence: TGTGCCAGCCAGGACAGGGGGATGCCCCTGAACACTGAAGCTTTCTTT.

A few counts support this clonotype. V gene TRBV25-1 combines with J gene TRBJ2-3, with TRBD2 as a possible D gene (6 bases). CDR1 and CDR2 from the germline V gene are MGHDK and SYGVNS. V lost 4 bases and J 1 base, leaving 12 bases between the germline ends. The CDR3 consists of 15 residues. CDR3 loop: CASSGGVRGTDTQYF. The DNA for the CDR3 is TGTGCCAGCAGTGGGGGGGTCAGGGGCACAGATACGCAGTATTTT.

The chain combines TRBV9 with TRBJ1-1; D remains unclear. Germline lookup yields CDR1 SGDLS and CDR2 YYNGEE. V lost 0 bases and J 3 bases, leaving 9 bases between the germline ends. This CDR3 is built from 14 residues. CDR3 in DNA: TGTGCCAGCAGCGTAGGGACTTGGGACACTGAAGCTTTCTTT. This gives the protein CASSVGTWDTEAFF.

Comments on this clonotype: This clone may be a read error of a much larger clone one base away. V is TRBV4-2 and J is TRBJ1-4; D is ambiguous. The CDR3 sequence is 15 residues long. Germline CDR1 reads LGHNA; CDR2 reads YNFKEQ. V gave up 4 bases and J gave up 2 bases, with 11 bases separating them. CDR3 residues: CASSRGVQTNEKLFF. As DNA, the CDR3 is TGTGCCAGCAGCCGAGGAGTACAGACTAATGAAAAACTGTTTTTT.

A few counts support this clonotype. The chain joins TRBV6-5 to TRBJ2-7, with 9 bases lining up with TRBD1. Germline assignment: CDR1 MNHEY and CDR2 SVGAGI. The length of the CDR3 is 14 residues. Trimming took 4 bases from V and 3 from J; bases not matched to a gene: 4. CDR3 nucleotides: TGTGCCAGCAGTTGGACAGGGGCCAGCTACGAGCAGTACTTC. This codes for CASSWTGASYEQYF.

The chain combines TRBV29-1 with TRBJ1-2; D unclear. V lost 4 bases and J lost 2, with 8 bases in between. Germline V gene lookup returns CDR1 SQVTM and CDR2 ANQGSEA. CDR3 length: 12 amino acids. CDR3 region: CSVGRTNYGYTF. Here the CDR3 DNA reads TGCAGCGTTGGCAGGACCAACTATGGCTACACCTTC. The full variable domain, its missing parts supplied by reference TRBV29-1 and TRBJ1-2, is SAVISQKPSRDICQRGTSLTIQCQVDSQVTMMFWYRQQPGQSLTLIATANQGSEATYESGFVIDKFPISRPNLTFSTLTVSNMSPEDSSIYLCSVGRTNYGYTFGSGTRLTVV.

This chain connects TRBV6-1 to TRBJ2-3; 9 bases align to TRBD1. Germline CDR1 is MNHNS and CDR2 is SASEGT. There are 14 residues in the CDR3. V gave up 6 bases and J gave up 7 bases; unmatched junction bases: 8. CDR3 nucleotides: TGTGCCAGCAGCTCGACAGGGGGATTTAATACGCAGTATTTT. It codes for CASSSTGGFNTQYF.

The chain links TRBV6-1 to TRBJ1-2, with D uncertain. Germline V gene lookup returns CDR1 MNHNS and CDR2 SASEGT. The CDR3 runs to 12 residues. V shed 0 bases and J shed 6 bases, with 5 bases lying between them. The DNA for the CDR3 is TGTGCCAGCAGTGAAGCACTGAATGGCTACACCTTC. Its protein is CASSEALNGYTF.

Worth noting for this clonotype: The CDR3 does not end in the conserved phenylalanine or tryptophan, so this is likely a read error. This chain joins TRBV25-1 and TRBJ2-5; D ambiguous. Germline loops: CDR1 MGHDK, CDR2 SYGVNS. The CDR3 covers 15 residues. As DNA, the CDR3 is TGTGCCAGCAGTGAATTGGTGGGATCCTCAGAGGCCCAGTACCTC. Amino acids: CASSELVGSSEAQYL.

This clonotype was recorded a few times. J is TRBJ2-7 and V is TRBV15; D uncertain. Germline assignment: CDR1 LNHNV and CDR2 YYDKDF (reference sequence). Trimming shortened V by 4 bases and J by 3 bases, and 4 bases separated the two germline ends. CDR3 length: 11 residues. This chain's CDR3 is CATSTYYEQYF. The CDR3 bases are TGTGCCACCAGCACCTACTACGAGCAGTACTTC. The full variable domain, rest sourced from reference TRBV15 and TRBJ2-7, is DAMVIQNPRYQVTQFGKPVTLSCSQTLNHNVMYWYQQKSSQAPKLLFHYYDKDFNNEADTPDNFQSRRPNTSFCFLDIRSPGLGDTAMYLCATSTYYEQYFGPGTRLTVT.

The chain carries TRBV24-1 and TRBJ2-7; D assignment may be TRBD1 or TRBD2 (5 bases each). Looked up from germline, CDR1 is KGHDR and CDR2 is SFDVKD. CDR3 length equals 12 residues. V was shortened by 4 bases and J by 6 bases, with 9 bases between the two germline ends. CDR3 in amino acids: CATSDERGEQYF. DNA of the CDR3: TGTGCCACCAGTGACGAGAGGGGCGAGCAGTACTTC.

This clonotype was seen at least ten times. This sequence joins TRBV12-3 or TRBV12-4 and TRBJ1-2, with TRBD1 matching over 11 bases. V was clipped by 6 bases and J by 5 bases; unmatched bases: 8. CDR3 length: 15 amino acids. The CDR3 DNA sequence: TGTGCCAGCAGAGGGGGGACAGGGGGAGCTTATGGCTACACCTTC. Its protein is CASRGGTGGAYGYTF.

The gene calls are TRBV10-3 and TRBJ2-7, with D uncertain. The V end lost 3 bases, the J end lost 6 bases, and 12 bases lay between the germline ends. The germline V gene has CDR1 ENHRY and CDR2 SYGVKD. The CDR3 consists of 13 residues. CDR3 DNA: TGTGCCATCAGTGAAGGTTTAGTTGGCGAGCAGTACTTC. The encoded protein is CAISEGLVGEQYF.

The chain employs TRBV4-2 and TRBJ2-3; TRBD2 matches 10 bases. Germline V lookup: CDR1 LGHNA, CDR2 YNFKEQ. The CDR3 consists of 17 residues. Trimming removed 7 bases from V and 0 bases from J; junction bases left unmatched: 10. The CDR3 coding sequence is TGTGCCAGCACGGGGAGCGGGAGGGGTCGGAGCACAGATACGCAGTATTTT. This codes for CASTGSGRGRSTDTQYF.

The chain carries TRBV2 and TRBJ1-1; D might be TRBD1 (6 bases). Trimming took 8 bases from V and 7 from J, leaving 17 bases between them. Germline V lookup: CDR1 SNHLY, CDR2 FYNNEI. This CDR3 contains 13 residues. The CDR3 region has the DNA TGTGCCAGCGACACAGGGCTGATGGGTGAAGCTTTCTTT. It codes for CASDTGLMGEAFF.

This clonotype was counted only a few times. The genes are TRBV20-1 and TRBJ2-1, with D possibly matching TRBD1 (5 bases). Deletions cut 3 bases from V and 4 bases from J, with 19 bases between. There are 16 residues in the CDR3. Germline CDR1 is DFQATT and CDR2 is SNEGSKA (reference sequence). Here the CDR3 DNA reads TGCAGTGCTAGGCCCGGAGACAGCGCCCAATACAATGAGCAGTTCTTC. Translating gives CSARPGDSAQYNEQFF.

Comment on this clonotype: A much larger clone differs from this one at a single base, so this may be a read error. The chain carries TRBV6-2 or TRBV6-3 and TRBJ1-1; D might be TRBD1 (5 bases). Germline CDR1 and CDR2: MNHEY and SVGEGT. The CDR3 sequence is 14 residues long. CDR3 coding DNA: TGTGCCAGCAGCCAGGGAGTAACTTGGACTGAAGCTCTCTTT. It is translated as CASSQGVTWTEALF.

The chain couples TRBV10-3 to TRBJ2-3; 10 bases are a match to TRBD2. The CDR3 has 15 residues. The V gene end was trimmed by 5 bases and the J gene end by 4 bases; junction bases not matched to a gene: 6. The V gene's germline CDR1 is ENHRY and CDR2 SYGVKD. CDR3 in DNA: TGTGCCATCAGTAGAAGCGGGGGGGAGGCAGATACGCAGTATTTT. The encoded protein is CAISRSGGEADTQYF.

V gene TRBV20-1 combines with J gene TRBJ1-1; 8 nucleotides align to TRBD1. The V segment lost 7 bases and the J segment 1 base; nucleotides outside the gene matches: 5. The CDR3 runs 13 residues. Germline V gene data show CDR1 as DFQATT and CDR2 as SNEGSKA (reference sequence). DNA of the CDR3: TGCAGTGTGAACAGGGGGGAGAACACTGAAGCTTTCTTT. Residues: CSVNRGENTEAFF.

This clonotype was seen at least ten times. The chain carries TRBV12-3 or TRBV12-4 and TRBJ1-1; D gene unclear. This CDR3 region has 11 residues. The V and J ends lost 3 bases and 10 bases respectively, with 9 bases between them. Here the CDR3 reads CASSLAEGAFF. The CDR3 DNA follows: TGTGCCAGCAGTTTGGCCGAAGGAGCTTTCTTT.

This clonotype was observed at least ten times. The DNA for the CDR3 is TGTGCCAGCAGCGTAGCTACTATGGGACAGGGGGGGAACACTGAAGCTTTCTTT. As protein: CASSVATMGQGGNTEAFF. The chain joins TRBV9 to TRBJ1-1; 11 bases are a match to TRBD1. V gave up 0 bases and J gave up 1 base; unmatched junction bases: 8. Germline assignment: CDR1 SGDLS and CDR2 YYNGEE. This CDR3 comprises 18 residues. The complete variable domain, with remaining parts taken from reference TRBV9 and TRBJ1-1, reads DSGVTQTPKHLITATGQRVTLRCSPRSGDLSVYWYQQSLDQGLQFLIQYYNGEERAKGNILERFSAQQFPDLHSELNLSSLELGDSALYFCASSVATMGQGGNTEAFFGQGTRLTVV.

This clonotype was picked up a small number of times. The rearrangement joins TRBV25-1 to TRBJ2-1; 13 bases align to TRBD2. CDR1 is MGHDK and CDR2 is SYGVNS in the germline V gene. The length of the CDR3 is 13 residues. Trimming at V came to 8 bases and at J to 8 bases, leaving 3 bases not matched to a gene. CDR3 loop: CASGLAGEDEQFF. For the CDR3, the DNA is TGTGCCAGCGGACTAGCGGGGGAGGATGAGCAGTTCTTC.

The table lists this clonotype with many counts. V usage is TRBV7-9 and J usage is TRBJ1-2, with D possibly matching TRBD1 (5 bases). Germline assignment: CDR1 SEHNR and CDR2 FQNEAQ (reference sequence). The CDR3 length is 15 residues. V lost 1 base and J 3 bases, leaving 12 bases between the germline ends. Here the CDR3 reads CASSLGMGQDYGYTF. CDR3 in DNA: TGTGCCAGCAGCTTAGGCATGGGGCAGGACTATGGCTACACCTTC.

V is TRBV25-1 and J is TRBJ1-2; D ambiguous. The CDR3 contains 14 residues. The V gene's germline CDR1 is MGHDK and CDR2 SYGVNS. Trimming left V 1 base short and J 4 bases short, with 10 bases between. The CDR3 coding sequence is TGTGCCAGCAGTGAATTCGGCAGGAGCTATGGCTACACCTTC. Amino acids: CASSEFGRSYGYTF.

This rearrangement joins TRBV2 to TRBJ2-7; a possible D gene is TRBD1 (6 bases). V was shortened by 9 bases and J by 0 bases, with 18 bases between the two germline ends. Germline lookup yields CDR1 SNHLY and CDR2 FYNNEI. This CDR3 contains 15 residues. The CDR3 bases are TGTGCCAGTTGTCGACAGGATGGGGCCTCCTACGAGCAGTACTTC. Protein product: CASCRQDGASYEQYF.